Listed here is a single T cell receptor (beta chain). This clone was observed a single time. This receptor's antigen is unknown. There are no base qualities to consult, and no much larger clone falls within one base. In total, over 600 healthy bone marrow donors made up the cohort. Cohort members were all nominally healthy when sampled, although unrecorded immune exposures were likely present. The donor was CMV seropositive and belonged to the group of some 290 seropositive cohort members. A peripheral blood sample was provided by each donor, and peripheral blood mononuclear cells were used for TCR beta sequencing. Genomic DNA extraction from the blood cell samples was performed with the Qiagen DNeasy Blood Extraction Kit. This entry is derived from a study of cytomegalovirus exposure and HLA in healthy donors (dated by TCRdb to the late 2010s). Describing the broader study: An earlier analysis of approximately 640 of the donors reported 250 to 350 Gb of sequence data and approximately 110 million unique TCR beta sequences from 150 million to 200 million T cells. Among 300 to 500 genotyped donors of the cohort, an average of roughly 230,000 unique TCR beta nucleotide sequences was sequenced per donor, of which about 19% were non-productive. The study used immunosequencing to profile the T cell repertoires of several hundred subjects and linked those repertoires to cytomegalovirus serostatus. An earlier analysis of around 540 of the donors applied high-throughput TCR beta sequencing to assess whether each TCR beta V gene segment acted as functional or pseudogenic. HLA typing included class I and class II loci at four-digit resolution. A later analysis re-examined previously published TCR beta repertoires from hundreds of donors and added high-resolution HLA genotyping to investigate patterns of TCR occurrence. Along with the approximately 650-subject first cohort, a separate validation cohort of 120 different subjects was used. To predict cytomegalovirus infection status, the study combined high-throughput TCR immunosequencing, statistical association of individual TCRs with disease status, and machine learning. About 300 gigabases of sequencing data and about 92 million unique TCR sequences made up an early release that covered approximately 700 HLA-typed donors. A later genetic analysis used genome-wide SNP genotypes for about three fifths of the 666 donors, treating that subset as a discovery cohort. The genetic ancestry cluster associated with self-reported Caucasian donors included over 80% of the 398 genotyped donors. Roughly 5 DR-DQ haplotypes were handled as single units for association and clustering because linkage in the cohort was strong. The number of donors typed differed by locus, with 629-630 for A, B, C, DRB1 and DQB1, roughly 520 for DQA1, approximately 570 for DPA1, and under 490 for DPB1. The later analysis used no new phenotypic data to find candidate immune exposures, relying instead on TCR beta sequences and their occurrence across donors. Alongside the repertoire data, information on donor age, sex, ethnicity and CMV serostatus was compiled. All discovery cohort repertoires had been generated using a single sequencing platform. The study aimed to test whether cataloging public T cell receptors could reveal signatures of past pathogen exposure.

Looking up the germline V gene (reference sequence) yields CDR1 GTSNPN and CDR2 SVGIG. The CDR3 covers 12 residues, taking in both the cysteine and the phenylalanine. Left in the record is the CDR3 DNA by itself, 36 bases read in frame from the first base. V is pared back by 1 base and J by 7 bases, with 11 bases lying between the germline termini. The full study reports these points: V-gene and J-gene trimming of TCR beta chains was associated with a missense DCLRE1C variant in a later genetic analysis, and the association was replicated in an independent cohort. Compared with equally common non-associated chains, HLA-associated TCR beta chains in a later analysis were more clonally expanded and had lower generation probabilities. According to a later analysis, parvovirus B19, influenza, CMV and Epstein-Barr virus appeared linked to several top co-occurrence clusters. A later analysis found that most CMV-associated TCR beta chains appeared HLA-restricted, with HLA associations seemingly driven largely by CMV exposure. Across donors, most TCR sequences were observed very rarely, whereas some public TCRs were present in many individuals. The authors suggested that the approach could potentially be extended to other disease states and immunological phenotypes. Because counts were too low, seventeen rarely observed V segments, including chromosome 9 orphons, were excluded from the earlier analysis of several hundred of the donors. For the cohort, immune exposure information was limited to CMV serostatus. Because HLA typing was missing for some donors at each locus, association tests included only the typed subset. Because the 87-base-pair reads could not distinguish some IMGT-functional V segments, including TRBV6-2 and TRBV6-3, those segments were excluded. A further reported finding was that TCR beta sequences accurately predicted the HLA-A and HLA-B alleles for most subjects in the first cohort. In an earlier analysis of about 600 of the donors, most TCR beta V segments appeared in productive rearrangements about 87% or about 30% of the time, broadly matching IMGT annotations. When HLA alleles, especially DR and DQ, strongly co-occurred, attributing TCR associations to individual alleles was difficult. In this cohort, only TCR beta chains were sequenced, and detectable features were limited by the absence of alpha or paired-chain data. A few of the identified cytomegalovirus-associated TCR beta chains were confirmed in vitro to be specific for cytomegalovirus antigens. A group of highly shared sequence variants was considered likely to be a technical artifact of the sequencing pipeline. According to a later analysis, TCR association rates differed among HLA loci, with DRB1 alleles showing the most associated TCRs and HLA-C alleles showing the fewest. The presence/absence analyses assumed that sequencing depth was roughly uniform across donors, and that assumption may not be true. Compared with the roughly 710-donor mean, donors in an Asian-associated ancestry cluster had fewer N-insertions in productive TCRs, according to a later genetic analysis. Cytomegalovirus status was reported to be diagnosed by the classifier with high specificity and sensitivity in both the original and validation cohorts. In a later analysis, 16,951 TCR beta sequences were associated with specific HLA alleles at a false discovery rate of 0.05. Linkage disequilibrium might explain the correlated functional status among segregating V segments, but an unknown experimental factor could not be ruled out. The study listed approximately 150 TCR beta chains as associated with cytomegalovirus.

The library was made by the immunoSEQ multiplex PCR assay. For the multiplex PCR, a mixture combining 60 forward primers for TCR Vbeta segments and 13 reverse primers for TCR Jbeta segments was used. A multiplex PCR assay on genomic DNA amplified the CDR3 region of rearranged TCR beta genes. The amplified TCR beta libraries were sequenced on the Illumina HiSeq System as 87-base-pair reads. The original pipeline was this. Across the 640 or so repertoires, a later analysis counted 80 million or so unique TCR beta chains, some 11 million of which were shared by at least two donors. Raw reads were error-corrected and collapsed into unique sequences by a nearest-neighbor algorithm in which closely related sequences were merged to remove PCR and sequencing errors. CDR3 sequences were aligned to IMGT reference sequences to assign V, D and J gene segments. For a sequence to be retained, at least a six-nucleotide match to both a V gene segment and a J gene segment was required. A rearrangement counted as productive if the CDR3 had no stop codons and remained in frame with V and J, and every other rearrangement counted as non-productive. CDR3 was defined according to IMGT convention as the region running from the second conserved V-encoded cysteine to the conserved J-encoded phenylalanine. The earlier analysis of about 560 of the donors excluded any sequence lacking an unambiguous match to a single V gene segment. An earlier analysis of some 610 of the donors called V segments functional above 56.7% productive rearrangements and segregating when the between-donor standard deviation exceeded 5%. A statistical classification framework was built to diagnose cytomegalovirus status from the catalog of TCR beta chain sequences. A later analysis assigned V and J genes by comparing TCR nucleotide sequences with IMGT/GENE-DB human TR gene sequences. A later analysis assigned CDR3 sequences and most-parsimonious VDJ recombination scenarios with the TCRdist pipeline. In a later analysis, every TCR beta chain was defined by the combination of its CDR3 amino acid sequence and its V-gene family, and reads without a unique V-gene family were dropped. To address suspected cross-contamination and a sequencing artifact, a later analysis removed a few hundred highly shared, low-generation-probability nucleotide sequences. In a later analysis, a clonal expansion index was calculated for each public chain from normalized within-repertoire ranks of inferred template counts. In a later analysis, generation probabilities were computed with a VDJ recombination model fitted to out-of-frame rearrangements, and the resulting probabilities were checked against IGoR. In a later analysis, TCR-TCR, TCR-HLA and TCR-CMV co-occurrence was scored with hypergeometric tests, and a repertoire-size bias correction was applied to TCR pairs. To estimate false discovery rates, a later analysis permuted the HLA or CMV assignments 20 times. In a later analysis, co-occurring TCRs were grouped with DBSCAN, and TCRdist sequence similarity was added when clustering was performed within HLA-allele-positive subsets. Repertoires with fewer than 30,000 or more than 120,000 public chains, plus five repertoires with anomalous nucleotide sharing, were excluded from co-occurrence clustering. The table was pulled from immuneACCESS by TCRdb, which kept in-frame rearrangements only. Such tables lose some clones; where checked, under half of the loss comes from unresolved V genes, and the rest has no known cause. D and trimming were read from the DNA, whereas the V and J calls and clone size are those reported in that table. In this sample the table shows over 150,000 clones, roughly 80% of which occur a single time. The ten largest account for 7.5% to 9% of the sample.

The chain is made from TRBV30 and TRBJ2-7, and TRBD2 may be the D gene, going by 5 matching bases. This sequence was found in a man aged 25 to 40 in good health and CMV-seropositive. Material: PBMCs. DNA sequence: TGTGCCTGGAGTGGGACTGCTTGGGAGCAGTACTTC. It specifies CAWSGTAWEQYF.